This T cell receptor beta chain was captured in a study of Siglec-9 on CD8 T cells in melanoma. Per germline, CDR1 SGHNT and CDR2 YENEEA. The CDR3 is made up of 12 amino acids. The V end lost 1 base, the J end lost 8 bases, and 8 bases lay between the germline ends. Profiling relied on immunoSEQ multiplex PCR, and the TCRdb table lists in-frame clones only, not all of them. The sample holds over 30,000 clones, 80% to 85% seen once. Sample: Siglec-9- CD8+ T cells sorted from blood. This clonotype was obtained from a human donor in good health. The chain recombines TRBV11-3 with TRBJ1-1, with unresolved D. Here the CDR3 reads CASSLGLREAFF. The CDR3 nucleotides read TGTGCCAGCAGCTTAGGGCTTAGGGAAGCTTTCTTT.